This T cell receptor (beta chain) was obtained from a study of blood T cell repertoires in COVID-19. Across the whole study: Some COVID-19 samples were acute and others convalescent; all came from the United States, Italy and Spain. T cells, B-cell-depleted T cells, or PBMCs supplied cDNA or gDNA.

The CDR3 is made up of 15 amino acids. The V segment lost 7 bases and the J segment 0 bases; nucleotides outside the gene matches: 4. CDR1 is WSHSY, CDR2 SAAADI, per germline. Measured with immunoSEQ multiplex PCR; TCRdb has only the in-frame clones, and not every one. The table has some 380,000 clones, approximately 80% seen once. The sequence was obtained from a human donor with acute or convalescent COVID-19. The donor label of this sample is uncertain. J is TRBJ2-1 and V is TRBV10-2; 9 bases map to TRBD2. The source material was peripheral blood. DNA for the CDR3: TGCGCCAGCACACCTAGCGGGGCCTCCTACAATGAGCAGTTCTTC. It translates to CASTPSGASYNEQFF.